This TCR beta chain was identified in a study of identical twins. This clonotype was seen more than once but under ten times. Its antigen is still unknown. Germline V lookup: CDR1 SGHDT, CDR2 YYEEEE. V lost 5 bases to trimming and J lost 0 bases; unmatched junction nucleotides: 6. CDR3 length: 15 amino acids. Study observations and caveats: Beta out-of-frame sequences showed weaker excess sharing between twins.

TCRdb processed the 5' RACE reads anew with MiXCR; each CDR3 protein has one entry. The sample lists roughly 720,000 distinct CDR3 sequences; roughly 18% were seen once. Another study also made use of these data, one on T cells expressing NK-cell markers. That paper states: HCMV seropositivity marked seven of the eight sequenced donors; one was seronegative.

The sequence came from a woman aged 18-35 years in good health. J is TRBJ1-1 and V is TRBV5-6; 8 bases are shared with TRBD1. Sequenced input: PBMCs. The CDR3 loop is CASRRSDRVNTEAFF. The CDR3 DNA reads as TGTGCCAGCAGACGATCGGACAGGGTGAACACTGAAGCTTTCTTT. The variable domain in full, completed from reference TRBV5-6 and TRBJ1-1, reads DAGVTQSPTHLIKTRGQQVTLRCSPKSGHDTVSWYQQALGQGPQFIFQYYEEEERQRGNFPDRFSGHQFPNYSSELNVNALLLGDSALYLCASRRSDRVNTEAFFGQGTRLTVV.